Ten or more counts support the clone carrying this T cell receptor (beta chain). This sample is drawn from a study of blood T cell repertoires in COVID-19. Some clones are missing from TCRdb's copy, which holds only in-frame ones; the method was immunoSEQ multiplex PCR. The sample shows more than 200,000 clones, around 90% of them seen only once. The receptor was isolated from a woman between 50 and 59 years old who had recovered from COVID-19. Sequencing was done on a sample of PBMCs or T cells enriched from blood (not recorded which).

The CDR3 DNA reads as TGTGCCAGCTCACCCGAAGCAGGACACGGACGTCAGCCCCAGCATTTT. This encodes CASSPEAGHGRQPQHF. The chain carries TRBV18 and TRBJ1-5, with D possibly being TRBD1 (5 bases). The germline V gene encodes CDR1 KGHSH and CDR2 LQKENI. This CDR3 contains 16 residues. With 3 bases removed from V and 6 bases from J, the gap between germline ends came to 18 bases.